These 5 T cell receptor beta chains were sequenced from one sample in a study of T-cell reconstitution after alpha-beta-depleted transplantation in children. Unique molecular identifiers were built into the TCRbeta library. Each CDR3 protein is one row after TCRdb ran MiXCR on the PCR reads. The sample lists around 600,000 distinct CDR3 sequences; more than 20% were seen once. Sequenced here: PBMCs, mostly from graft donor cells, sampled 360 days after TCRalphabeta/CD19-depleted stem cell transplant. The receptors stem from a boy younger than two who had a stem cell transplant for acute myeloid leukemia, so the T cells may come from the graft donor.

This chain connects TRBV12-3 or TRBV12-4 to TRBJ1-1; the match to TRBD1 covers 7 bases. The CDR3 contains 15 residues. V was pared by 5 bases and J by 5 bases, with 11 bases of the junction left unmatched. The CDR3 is CASSGGQPRGTEAFF. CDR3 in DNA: TGTGCCAGCAGTGGGGGACAGCCGAGGGGGACTGAAGCTTTCTTT.

The CDR3 sequence is CASSLVSGSNTGELFF. CDR3 coding DNA: TGCGCCAGCAGCTTGGTTTCCGGATCGAACACCGGGGAGCTGTTTTTT. The chain employs TRBV5-1 and TRBJ2-2; no clear D. V was cut by 0 bases and J by 0 bases, with 9 bases left in between. The CDR3 sequence is 16 residues long. CDR1 and CDR2 (germline): SGHRS, YFSETQ.

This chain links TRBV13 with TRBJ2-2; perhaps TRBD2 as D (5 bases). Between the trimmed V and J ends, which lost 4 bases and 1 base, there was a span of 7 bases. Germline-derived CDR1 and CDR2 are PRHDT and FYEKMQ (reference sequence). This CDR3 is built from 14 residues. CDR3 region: CASSSDLNTGELFF. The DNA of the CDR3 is TGTGCCAGCAGCTCGGACTTGAACACCGGGGAGCTGTTTTTT.

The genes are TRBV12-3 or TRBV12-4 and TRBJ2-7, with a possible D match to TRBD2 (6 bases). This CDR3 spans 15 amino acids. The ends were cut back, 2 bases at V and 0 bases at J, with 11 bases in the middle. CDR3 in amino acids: CASSLWAGSSYEQYV. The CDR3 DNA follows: TGTGCCAGCAGTTTATGGGCCGGGAGCTCCTACGAGCAGTACGTC.

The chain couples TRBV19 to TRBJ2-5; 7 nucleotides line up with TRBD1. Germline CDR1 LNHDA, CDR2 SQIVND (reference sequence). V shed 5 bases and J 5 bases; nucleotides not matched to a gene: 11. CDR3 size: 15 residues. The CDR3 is CASSPDRVGDETQYF. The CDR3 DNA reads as TGTGCCAGTAGTCCTGACAGGGTAGGGGACGAGACCCAGTACTTC.